Presented here are 14 T cell receptor beta chains from one specimen sequenced in a study of control samples from healthy donors and cancer patients. Here immunoSEQ multiplex PCR was the method, and the copy in TCRdb shows in-frame clones only, minus some. The sample lists about 110,000 clones; 70% to 85% were seen once. Sequencing was done on a sample of blood. The origin of the receptors is a young man in good health.

V and J are TRBV5-1 and TRBJ2-6, with no clear D. Trimming shortened V by 0 bases and J by 1 base, and 8 bases separated the two germline ends. Germline V gene lookup returns CDR1 SGHRS and CDR2 YFSETQ. This CDR3 spans 16 amino acids. CDR3 region: CASSLDVRSGANVLTF. For the CDR3, the DNA is TGCGCCAGCAGCTTGGACGTTCGTTCTGGGGCCAACGTCCTGACTTTC.

V usage is TRBV18 and J usage is TRBJ2-3, with TRBD1 as a possible D gene (6 bases). Deletions cut 7 bases from V and 0 bases from J, with 20 bases between. The CDR3 consists of 17 residues. Germline lookup yields CDR1 KGHSH and CDR2 LQKENI. The CDR3 bases are TGTGCCAGCTTCAACACAGGGAAGAGAGGTAGCACAGATACGCAGTATTTT. Its protein is CASFNTGKRGSTDTQYF.

The CDR3 loop is CAGRLLSSYNSPLHF. CDR3 DNA: TGTGCCGGACGACTCCTGAGCTCCTATAATTCACCCCTCCACTTT. The chain combines TRBV2 with TRBJ1-6; D gene unclear. The CDR3 is made up of 15 amino acids. Germline loops: CDR1 SNHLY, CDR2 FYNNEI. Trimming took off 11 bases at V and 0 bases at J, with 14 bases between the two ends.

The chain carries TRBV5-4 and TRBJ1-1; tentative D call: TRBD1 (6 bases). Germline values: CDR1 SGHNT, CDR2 YYREEE (reference sequence). CDR3 length: 14 amino acids. Trimming left V 3 bases short and J 5 bases short, with 14 bases between. The CDR3 DNA sequence: TGTGCCAGCAGCTCGTACAGGGTTGAGACTGAAGCTTTCTTT. Translating it yields CASSSYRVETEAFF.

The chain links TRBV5-4 to TRBJ2-5; 13 nucleotides match TRBD2. Germline CDR1 and CDR2: SGHNT and YYREEE (reference sequence). V was pared by 4 bases and J by 3 bases, with 3 bases of the junction left unmatched. CDR3 length: 15 residues. The CDR3: CASSMTSGGKETQYF. CDR3 nucleotide sequence: TGTGCCAGCAGCATGACTAGCGGGGGGAAAGAGACCCAGTACTTC.

The J gene is TRBJ1-2, the V gene TRBV10-3, with unresolved D. The ends were cut back, 0 bases at V and 7 bases at J, with 12 bases in the middle. Germline CDR1 is ENHRY and CDR2 is SYGVKD. The CDR3 is 14 amino acids. In DNA form, the CDR3 reads TGTGCCATCAGTGAGTCGCTCCAATATGGTGGCTACACCTTC. Translating gives CAISESLQYGGYTF.

The J gene is TRBJ1-4, the V gene TRBV15, with TRBD1 matching over 10 bases. V trimming: 4 bases; J trimming: 8 bases; junction bases outside the gene matches: 4. The CDR3 is 14 residues long. Germline loops: CDR1 LNHNV, CDR2 YYDKDF (reference sequence). The CDR3 spells CATSKGTGVEKLFF. As DNA, the CDR3 is TGTGCCACCAGCAAAGGGACAGGGGTAGAAAAACTGTTTTTT.

The chain combines TRBV4-2 with TRBJ1-3, with unresolved D. The CDR3 consists of 17 residues. V lost 4 bases and J 0 bases, leaving 16 bases between the germline ends. Germline CDR1 LGHNA, CDR2 YNFKEQ. CDR3 nucleotides: TGTGCCAGCAGCCGCTTCGGGCCTTCCAGCTCTGGAAACACCATATATTTT. It specifies CASSRFGPSSSGNTIYF.

This clone was recorded only once. The rearrangement links TRBV5-5 to TRBJ1-2; 7 bases line up with TRBD1. The V gene end was trimmed by 7 bases and the J gene end by 1 base; junction bases not matched to a gene: 10. Germline loops: CDR1 SGHKS, CDR2 YYEKEE (reference sequence). The length of the CDR3 is 15 residues. DNA of the CDR3: TGTGCCAGCGACCTAACAGGGGCCCTTAACTATGGCTACACCTTC. Its protein product is CASDLTGALNYGYTF.

The V call is TRBV4-3, the J call TRBJ1-1, with a tentative D call TRBD1 (5 bases). CDR3 length: 18 residues. Trimming cost V 0 bases and J 0 bases, with 17 bases left between them. In germline, CDR1 is LGHNA, CDR2 YSLEER. In nucleotides, the CDR3 is TGCGCCAGCAGCCAAGATATCAGGGAGTCCTTCATGAACACTGAAGCTTTCTTT. Residues: CASSQDIRESFMNTEAFF.

The chain has TRBV6-5 and TRBJ1-1, with D unresolved. V was trimmed by 8 bases and J by 2 bases, leaving 6 bases between them. Germline V gives CDR1 MNHEY, CDR2 SVGAGI. This CDR3 has 11 amino acids. CDR3 loop: CASGFNTEAFF. Written as DNA, the CDR3 is TGTGCCAGCGGGTTTAACACTGAAGCTTTCTTT.

The V and J genes are TRBV2 and TRBJ1-3; D is unresolved. Deletions cut 6 bases from V and 0 bases from J, with 12 bases between. The length of the CDR3 is 15 residues. Germline-derived CDR1 and CDR2 are SNHLY and FYNNEI. Here the CDR3 reads CASRRAESSGNTIYF. CDR3 in DNA: TGTGCCAGCAGAAGGGCCGAAAGCTCTGGAAACACCATATATTTT.

The J gene is TRBJ2-1, the V gene TRBV5-1, with D tentatively TRBD2 (6 bases). Trimming removed 3 bases at V and 1 base at J, with 17 bases between. The CDR3 has 17 amino acids. In germline, CDR1 is SGHRS, CDR2 YFSETQ. Written as DNA, the CDR3 is TGCGCCAGCAGCTGGAACGCCGGGAGACGGTCCTACAATGAGCAGTTCTTC. Protein sequence: CASSWNAGRRSYNEQFF.

Notes on this clone: Other DNA sequences of this sample code for an identical CDR3. The genes are TRBV28 and TRBJ1-5; no clear D gene. CDR3 length: 11 residues. The germline gives CDR1 MDHEN, CDR2 SYDVKM. V was shortened by 2 bases and J by 6 bases, with 2 bases between the two germline ends. CDR3 region: CASSLGQPQHF. For the CDR3, the DNA is TGTGCCAGCAGTTTAGGTCAGCCCCAGCATTTT.